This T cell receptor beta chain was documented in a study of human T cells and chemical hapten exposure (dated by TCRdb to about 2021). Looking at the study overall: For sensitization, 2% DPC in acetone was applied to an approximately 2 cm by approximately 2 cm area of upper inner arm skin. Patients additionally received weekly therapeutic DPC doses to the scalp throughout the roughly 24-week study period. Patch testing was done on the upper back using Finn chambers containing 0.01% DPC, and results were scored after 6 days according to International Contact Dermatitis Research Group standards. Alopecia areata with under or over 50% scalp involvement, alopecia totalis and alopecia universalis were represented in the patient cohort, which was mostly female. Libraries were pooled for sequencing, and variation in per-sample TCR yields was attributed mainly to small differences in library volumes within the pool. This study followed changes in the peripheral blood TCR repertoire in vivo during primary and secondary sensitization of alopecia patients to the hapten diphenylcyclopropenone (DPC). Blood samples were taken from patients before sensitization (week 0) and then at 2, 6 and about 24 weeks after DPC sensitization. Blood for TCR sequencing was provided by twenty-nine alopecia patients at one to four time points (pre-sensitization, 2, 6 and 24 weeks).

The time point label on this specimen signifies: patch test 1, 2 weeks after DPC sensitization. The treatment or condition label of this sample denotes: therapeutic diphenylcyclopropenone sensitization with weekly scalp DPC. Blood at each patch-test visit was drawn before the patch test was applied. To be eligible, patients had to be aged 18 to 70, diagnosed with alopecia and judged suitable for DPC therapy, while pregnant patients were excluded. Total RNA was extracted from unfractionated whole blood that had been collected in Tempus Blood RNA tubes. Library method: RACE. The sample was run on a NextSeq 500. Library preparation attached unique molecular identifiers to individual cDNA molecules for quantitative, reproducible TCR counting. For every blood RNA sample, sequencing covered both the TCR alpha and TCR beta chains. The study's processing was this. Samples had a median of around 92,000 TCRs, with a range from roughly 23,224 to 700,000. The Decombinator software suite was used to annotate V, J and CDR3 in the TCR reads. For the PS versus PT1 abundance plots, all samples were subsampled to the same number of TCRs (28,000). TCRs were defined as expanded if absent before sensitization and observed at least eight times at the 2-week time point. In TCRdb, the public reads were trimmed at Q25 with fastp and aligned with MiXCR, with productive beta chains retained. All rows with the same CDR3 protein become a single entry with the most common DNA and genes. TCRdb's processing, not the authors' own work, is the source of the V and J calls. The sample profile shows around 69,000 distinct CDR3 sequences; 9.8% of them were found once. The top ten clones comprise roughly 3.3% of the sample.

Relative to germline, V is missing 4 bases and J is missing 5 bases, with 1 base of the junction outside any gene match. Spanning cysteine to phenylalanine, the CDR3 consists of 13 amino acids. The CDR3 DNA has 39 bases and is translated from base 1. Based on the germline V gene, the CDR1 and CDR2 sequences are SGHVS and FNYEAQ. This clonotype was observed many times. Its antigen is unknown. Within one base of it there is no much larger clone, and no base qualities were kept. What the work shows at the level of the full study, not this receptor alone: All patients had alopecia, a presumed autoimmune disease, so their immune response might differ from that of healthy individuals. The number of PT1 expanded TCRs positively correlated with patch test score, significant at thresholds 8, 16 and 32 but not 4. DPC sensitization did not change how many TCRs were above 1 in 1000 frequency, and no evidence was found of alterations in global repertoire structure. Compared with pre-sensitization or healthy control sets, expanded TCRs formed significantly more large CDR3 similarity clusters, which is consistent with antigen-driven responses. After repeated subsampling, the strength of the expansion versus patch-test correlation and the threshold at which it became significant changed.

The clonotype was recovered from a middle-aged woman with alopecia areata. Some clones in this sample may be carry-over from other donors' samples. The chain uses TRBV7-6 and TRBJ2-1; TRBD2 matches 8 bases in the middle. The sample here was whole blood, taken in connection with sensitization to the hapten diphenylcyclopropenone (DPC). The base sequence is TGTGCCAGCAGCTGGGGACTAGACAATGAGCAGTTCTTC. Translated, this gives CASSWGLDNEQFF.